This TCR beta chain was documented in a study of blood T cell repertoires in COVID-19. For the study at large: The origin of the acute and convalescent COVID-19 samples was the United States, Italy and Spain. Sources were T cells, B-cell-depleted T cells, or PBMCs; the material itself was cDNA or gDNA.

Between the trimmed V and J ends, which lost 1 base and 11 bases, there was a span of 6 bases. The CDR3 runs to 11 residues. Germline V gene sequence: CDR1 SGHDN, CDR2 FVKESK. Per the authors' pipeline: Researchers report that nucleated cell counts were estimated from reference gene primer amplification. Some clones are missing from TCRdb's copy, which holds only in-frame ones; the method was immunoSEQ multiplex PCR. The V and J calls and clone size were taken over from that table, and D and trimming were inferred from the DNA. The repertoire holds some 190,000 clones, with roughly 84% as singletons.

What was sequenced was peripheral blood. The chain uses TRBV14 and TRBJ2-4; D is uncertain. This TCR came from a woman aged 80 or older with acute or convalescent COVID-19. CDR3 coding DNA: TGTGCCAGCAGCCAAGGTCTATTTCAGTACTTC. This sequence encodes CASSQGLFQYF.